There are many counts of the clone carrying this T cell receptor (beta chain). This sample was taken from a study of human T cells and chemical hapten exposure. TCRdb passed the RACE reads through MiXCR, listing each CDR3 protein once. The sample contains more than 300,000 distinct CDR3 sequences, approximately 5% of which appear only once. Germline CDR1 and CDR2: MDHEN and SYDVKM. J gave up 8 bases and V 3 bases, and 5 bases lay outside the gene matches. The CDR3 has 14 amino acids. Documented time point: pre-sensitization, week 0. The treatment is: therapeutic diphenylcyclopropenone sensitization with weekly scalp DPC.

This receptor was taken from a woman in her forties or fifties with alopecia areata. Some clones in this sample may be carry-over from other donors' samples. Sample: whole blood, taken in connection with sensitization to the hapten diphenylcyclopropenone (DPC). The genes are TRBV28 and TRBJ2-1; 9 bases fit TRBD2. The CDR3: CASSLSGRRDEQFF. CDR3 bases: TGTGCCAGCAGTTTGAGCGGGAGGCGGGATGAGCAGTTCTTC.